This TCR beta chain came from a study of CD8 T cells in ankylosing spondylitis. Per the germline V gene, CDR1 is SGHRS and CDR2 is YFSETQ. V gave up 0 bases and J gave up 7 bases, with 11 bases separating them. The CDR3 loop spans 15 amino acids. TCRdb recomputed calls from the 5' RACE reads with MiXCR, one row per CDR3 protein. The sample lists 210,000 or so distinct CDR3 sequences, roughly 24% seen once, with roughly 6.7% in the top ten. The TCR sequence derives from a male donor with ankylosing spondylitis or in good health (not recorded which). Source material: blood, either unsorted or a sorted T cell fraction (not recorded which). The rearrangement uses TRBV5-1 and TRBJ1-6, with D uncertain. CDR3 coding DNA: TGCGCCAGCAGCTTGGGGGTGACGAGGAATTCACCCCTCCACTTT. This encodes CASSLGVTRNSPLHF.